These T cell receptor beta chains were read from a single sample in a study of blood T cell repertoires in COVID-19. Libraries were prepared by immunoSEQ multiplex PCR; TCRdb keeps only in-frame clonotypes and omits some of them. The sample has 150,000 to 200,000 clones; 84% are singletons. Sequencing input: peripheral blood. All receptors come from a man between 18 and 35 years old with active or convalescent COVID-19. CDR3s include the opening cysteine and the closing phenylalanine or tryptophan. The order of the fields is clone size, D gene, V gene, J gene, CDR3 protein. The D gene is left open where the match is weak. The size entry is marked missing in some rows and otherwise reads once, few, many or a size class.

>-|-|TRBV25-1|TRBJ2-1
CASSEYTSYNEQFF
>-|-|TRBV2|TRBJ1-4
CASEPGPGGEKLFF
>-|-|TRBV30|TRBJ1-2
CAWSPLTYGYTF
>-|-|TRBV19|TRBJ1-3
CASSPQVWGPGNTIYF
>-|TRBD1|TRBV10-3|TRBJ2-7
CAINQIGQGSEQYF
>-|TRBD1|TRBV27|TRBJ1-4
CASLRTGTEKLFF
>-|-|TRBV6-5|TRBJ1-1
CASRKIGDTEAFF
>-|TRBD1|TRBV5-1|TRBJ1-4
CASSAQGWGEKLFF
>-|TRBD1|TRBV3-1/TRBV3-2|TRBJ1-1
CASSQFLTGGRVGTEAFF
>-|-|TRBV7-2|TRBJ2-7
CASSILLNYEQYF
>once|-|TRBV29-1|TRBJ1-2
CSSLGEGYGYTF
>-|TRBD2|TRBV5-1|TRBJ2-5
CASSLGLADLGETQYF
>-|TRBD1|TRBV4-1|TRBJ2-2
CASSQDPGTVEAGELFF
>-|-|TRBV28|TRBJ2-7
CASSHTSVEQYF
>-|-|TRBV19|TRBJ2-7
CASSMGQRSLGGEQYF